One sample yielded the 22 T cell receptor beta chains listed below, sequenced in a study of regulatory T cells in long-lasting Graves disease. Assembly of TCR beta libraries relied on iRepertoire HTBI primers together with Arm-PCR of CDR3 regions. TCRdb re-called the multiplex PCR reads with MiXCR, one entry per CDR3 protein. The sample carries around 250,000 distinct CDR3 sequences, 15% to 20% recorded once. Time point specified: newly diagnosed GD, antithyroid drugs for less than 3 months. From RNA extracted from PBMCs, the TCR library was made. These same data were also listed under a study on T cells in Graves' hyperthyroidism and ophthalmopathy.

The material sequenced was peripheral blood mononuclear cells (PBMCs), taken at new diagnosis, from a patient treated with antithyroid drugs. The source of these receptors is a woman in her 30s with Graves disease.

This clonotype was counted many times. The chain employs TRBV5-1 and TRBJ2-5; possible D gene TRBD2, 7 bases. The CDR3 consists of 14 residues. Per germline, CDR1 SGHRS and CDR2 YFSETQ. Trimming removed 6 bases at V and 4 bases at J, with 16 bases between. Written as DNA, the CDR3 is TGCGCCAGCAACCTACAGGGAGGGTCAGAGACCCAGTACTTC. It specifies CASNLQGGSETQYF.

This clonotype was recorded many times. This chain links TRBV20-1 with TRBJ2-1, with TRBD1 matching 7 bases. Germline values: CDR1 DFQATT, CDR2 SNEGSKA (reference sequence). The CDR3 loop spans 14 amino acids. Unmatched junction bases numbered 6, after V lost 3 bases and J lost 4 bases. CDR3 coding DNA: TGCAGTGCTAGTTTACAGGGGACATACAATGAGCAGTTCTTC. It yields the protein CSASLQGTYNEQFF.

This clonotype was recorded at least ten times. The rearrangement joins TRBV20-1 to TRBJ1-1; 8 nucleotides align to TRBD1. Per germline, CDR1 DFQATT and CDR2 SNEGSKA (reference sequence). The CDR3 is made up of 14 amino acids. V was clipped by 0 bases and J by 8 bases; unmatched bases: 8. CDR3: CSARDSAGGVEAFF. The CDR3 DNA sequence: TGCAGTGCTAGAGATTCGGCAGGGGGCGTGGAAGCTTTCTTT.

This clonotype was seen at least ten times. The CDR3: CASSYSIWRANTGELFF. The CDR3 DNA reads as TGTGCCAGCAGTTACTCGATTTGGCGCGCGAACACCGGGGAGCTGTTTTTT. V usage is TRBV6-6 and J usage is TRBJ2-2; no clear D. Trimming took off 0 bases at V and 0 bases at J, with 11 bases between the two ends. CDR1 is MNHNY, CDR2 SVGAGI, per germline (reference sequence). The CDR3 length is 17 residues.

This clonotype was recorded at least ten times. V is TRBV7-9 and J is TRBJ2-1; 7 positions agree with TRBD2. With V trimmed by 5 bases and J by 8 bases, 9 bases remained unmatched. Germline V gene lookup returns CDR1 SEHNR and CDR2 FQNEAQ (reference sequence). The CDR3 runs to 14 residues. The CDR3 nucleotides read TGTGCCAGCAGCCTTGGTGGGGGGGGGGATGAGCAGTTCTTC. Protein: CASSLGGGGDEQFF.

The rearrangement links TRBV9 to TRBJ1-1, with D possibly being TRBD1 (5 bases). The CDR3 is 14 amino acids. V lost 3 bases to trimming and J lost 2 bases, with 11 bases between them. Looked up from germline, CDR1 is SGDLS and CDR2 is YYNGEE. The CDR3 region is CASSARQSNTEAFF. DNA of the CDR3: TGTGCCAGCAGCGCCCGACAGAGTAACACTGAAGCTTTCTTT.

V is TRBV2 and J is TRBJ2-1; D tentatively reads TRBD1 or TRBD2 (5 bases each). Germline CDR1 and CDR2: SNHLY and FYNNEI. V was clipped by 5 bases and J by 2 bases, with 16 bases between them. The CDR3 has 16 residues. CDR3 in amino acids: CASSPFRGGAYNEQFF. The CDR3 nucleotides read TGTGCCAGCAGTCCCTTTCGGGGCGGCGCCTACAATGAGCAGTTCTTC.

V is TRBV6-2 or TRBV6-3 and J is TRBJ2-2; tentatively, D is TRBD1 or TRBD2 (5 bases each). V lost 3 bases, J lost 3 bases, and 14 bases lay in between. The CDR3 covers 16 residues. From germline, CDR1 is MNHEY and CDR2 SVGEGT. The CDR3 DNA reads TGTGCCAGCAGTTATAAGAGGGGCAGGGACACCGGGGAGCTGTTTTTT. Translated, it gives CASSYKRGRDTGELFF.

This clonotype was seen many times. As DNA, the CDR3 is TGTGCCAGCGAACCTGGGGCCAACGTCCTGACTTTC. Translated, it gives CASEPGANVLTF. This sequence joins TRBV2 and TRBJ2-6, with unresolved D. Trimming pared 8 bases from V and 2 bases from J, leaving 4 bases between. Germline V gene sequence: CDR1 SNHLY, CDR2 FYNNEI. The CDR3 has 12 amino acids.

This clonotype was recorded many times. This chain uses TRBV7-2 with TRBJ1-1; 7 bases are a match to TRBD1. CDR3 length equals 20 residues. Germline V gene data show CDR1 as SGHTA and CDR2 as FQGNSA. With V trimmed by 1 base and J by 5 bases, 22 bases remained unmatched. In nucleotides, the CDR3 is TGTGCCAGCAGCTTAGGACTGGTTGTTGGGACAGAGGGAGTGAGGACTGAAGCTTTCTTT. Protein sequence: CASSLGLVVGTEGVRTEAFF.

This clonotype has only a few counts. The chain carries TRBV11-2 and TRBJ2-1; D is undetermined. The DNA matches TRBJ2-3 better at its end, which makes the J call doubtful. The CDR3 has 18 residues. The germline CDR1 and CDR2 sequences are SGHAT and FQNNGV. The CDR3 region is CASSLYPGPRHRTDTQYF. CDR3 DNA sequence: TGTGCCAGCAGCTTATATCCCGGACCGAGGCATCGCACAGATACGCAGTATTTT.

This clonotype was observed many times. The J gene is TRBJ2-7, the V gene TRBV20-1; D call uncertain. The CDR3 length is 12 residues. Germline V CDR1 and CDR2: DFQATT, SNEGSKA (reference sequence). V lost 4 bases, J lost 6 bases, and 13 bases lay in between. The CDR3 sequence: CSAKGFSGEQYF. The CDR3 DNA reads as TGCAGTGCTAAGGGTTTTTCGGGCGAGCAGTACTTC.

This clonotype was recorded at least ten times. The chain is built from TRBV12-3 or TRBV12-4 and TRBJ2-2; 8 nucleotides align to TRBD2. After removal of 9 bases from V and 6 bases from J, the junction contained 6 bases not matched to a gene. The CDR3 is 13 amino acids. CDR3 sequence (DNA): TGTGCCAGTGTACGAGCGGGGGCCGGGGAGCTGTTTTTT. As protein: CASVRAGAGELFF.

There are a few counts of this clonotype. A much larger clone lies a single base off, so this may be a read error. The chain recombines TRBV2 with TRBJ2-7; D call uncertain. CDR1 is SNHLY, CDR2 FYNNEI, per germline. V lost 5 bases, J lost 7 bases, and 15 bases lay in between. The CDR3 consists of 13 residues. Written as DNA, the CDR3 is TGTGCCAGCAGTCTAGTCTCCTACAATGAGCAGTACTTC. It yields the protein CASSLVSYNEQYF.

This clonotype was observed many times. The V gene is TRBV20-1, the J gene TRBJ1-1; no reliable D call. The CDR3 sequence is 15 residues long. V was pared by 6 bases and J by 0 bases, with 17 bases between. Germline lookup yields CDR1 DFQATT and CDR2 SNEGSKA (reference sequence). The CDR3 nucleotides are TGCAGTGCCTCACCATATGGACGGCTGAACACTGAAGCTTTCTTT. Amino acids: CSASPYGRLNTEAFF.

CDR3 coding DNA: TGTGCCAGCAGCCAGGGCGGGGGGGCCCCCGGGGAGCTGTTTTTT. Protein: CASSQGGGAPGELFF. The chain couples TRBV3-1 to TRBJ2-2; 9 nucleotides align to TRBD2. This CDR3 has 15 amino acids. The germline gives CDR1 LGHDT, CDR2 YNNKEL (reference sequence). V lost 3 bases, J lost 6 bases, and 5 bases stayed unmatched.

This chain uses TRBV9 with TRBJ2-2; a weak D match, TRBD2 (7 bases). Germline CDR1 SGDLS, CDR2 YYNGEE. The V end was cut by 4 bases, the J end by 2 bases, with 18 bases between. The CDR3 has 17 residues. The CDR3 coding sequence is TGTGCCAGCAGCACTCAAATGCGGGGGCACAACACCGGGGAGCTGTTTTTT. Translating gives CASSTQMRGHNTGELFF.

About this clonotype: Mismatch with germline at one junction end may stem from a read error. The chain carries TRBV7-7 and TRBJ2-2, with D possibly matching TRBD2 (7 bases). CDR3 size: 20 residues. In germline, CDR1 is SSHAT, CDR2 FNYEAQ (reference sequence). CDR3 nucleotide sequence: TGTGCTAGCAGCGAAGGGGTCTGGCGGGGGCGAACCTCGAACACCGGGGAGCTGTTTTTT. Translation: CASSEGVWRGRTSNTGELFF.

This clonotype showed up many times. The genes are TRBV9 and TRBJ1-6; tentative D call: TRBD1 (5 bases). Trimming cost V 0 bases and J 4 bases, with 11 bases left between them. The germline V gene encodes CDR1 SGDLS and CDR2 YYNGEE. This CDR3 has 16 residues. The CDR3 protein is CASSVGGVGYNSPLHF. CDR3 sequence (DNA): TGTGCCAGCAGCGTAGGAGGGGTGGGGTATAATTCACCCCTCCACTTT.

The chain joins TRBV5-4 to TRBJ1-1, with D uncertain. Trimming shortened V by 4 bases and J by 1 base, and 14 bases separated the two germline ends. The CDR3 spans 15 residues. The V gene's germline CDR1 is SGHNT and CDR2 YYREEE (reference sequence). The CDR3 DNA is TGTGCCAGCAGCCGTGAACAGTGGACGAACACTGAAGCTTTCTTT. Translating gives CASSREQWTNTEAFF.

This clonotype has at least ten counts. CDR3 region: CASSVVKAGEAFF. In DNA form, the CDR3 reads TGTGCCAGCAGCGTAGTGAAGGCGGGGGAAGCTTTCTTT. The J gene is TRBJ1-1, the V gene TRBV9; no reliable D call. The CDR3 sequence is 13 residues long. Trimming pared 0 bases from V and 8 bases from J, leaving 11 bases between. Germline CDR1 and CDR2: SGDLS and YYNGEE.

This chain connects TRBV19 to TRBJ1-5; D gene unclear. V lost 7 bases to trimming and J lost 1 base, with 8 bases between them. Germline lookup yields CDR1 LNHDA and CDR2 SQIVND (reference sequence). The CDR3 length is 13 residues. CDR3 in DNA: TGTGCCAGTACGATGGTCAGCAATCAGCCCCAGCATTTT. It translates to CASTMVSNQPQHF. Full variable domain (outside the CDR3, taken from reference TRBV19 and TRBJ1-5): DGGITQSPKYLFRKEGQNVTLSCEQNLNHDAMYWYRQDPGQGLRLIYYSQIVNDFQKGDIAEGYSVSREKKESFPLTVTSAQKNPTAFYLCASTMVSNQPQHFGDGTRLSIL.